This entry features one T cell receptor beta chain sequence. Its antigen is not identified. These data belong to a study of vaccination and CD4 T cells after COVID-19. Treatment of the sample: roughly 11-day PBMC culture with coronavirus spike peptide pools or control peptides (ViraFEST assay). Study results and caveats: Spike mono-reactivity marked 304 of 307 vaccine-specific clones in convalescent patients.

Sequencing of DNA taken from cultured CD4+ T cells relied on the Oncomine TCR Beta short-read assay. TCRdb processed the PCR reads anew with MiXCR; each CDR3 protein has one entry. Among 10,000 or so distinct CDR3 sequences listed, approximately 66% were seen once. Germline-derived CDR1 and CDR2 are LNHDA and SQIVND (reference sequence). Trimming cost V 3 bases and J 2 bases, with 9 bases left between them. CDR3 length: 14 residues. The sample consisted of CD4+ T cells from blood, cultured in vitro. This clonotype was obtained from a human donor who had recovered from COVID-19. The V and J genes are TRBV19 and TRBJ2-3, with D unresolved. CDR3 sequence (DNA): TGTGCCAGTAGTATTGGTGGCCACACAGATACGCAGTATTTT. Protein product: CASSIGGHTDTQYF.